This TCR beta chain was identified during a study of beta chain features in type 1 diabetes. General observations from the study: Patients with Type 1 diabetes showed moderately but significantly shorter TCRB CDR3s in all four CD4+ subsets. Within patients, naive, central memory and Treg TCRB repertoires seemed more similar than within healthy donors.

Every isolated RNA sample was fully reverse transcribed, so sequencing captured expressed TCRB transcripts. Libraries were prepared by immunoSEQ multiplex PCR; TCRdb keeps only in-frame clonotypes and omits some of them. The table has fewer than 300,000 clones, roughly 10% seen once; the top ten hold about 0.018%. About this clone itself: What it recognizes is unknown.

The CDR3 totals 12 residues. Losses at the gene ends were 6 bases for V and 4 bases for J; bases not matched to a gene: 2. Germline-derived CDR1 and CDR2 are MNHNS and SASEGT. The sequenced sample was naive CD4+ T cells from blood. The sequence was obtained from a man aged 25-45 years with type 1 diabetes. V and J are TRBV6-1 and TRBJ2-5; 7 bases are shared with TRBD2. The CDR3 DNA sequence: TGTGCCAGCAGGAGGGAGGGAGAGACCCAGTACTTC. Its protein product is CASRREGETQYF.